This TCR beta chain came from a study of blood T cell repertoires in COVID-19. Germline assignment: CDR1 KGHDR and CDR2 SFDVKD. The J segment lost 5 bases and the V segment lost 2 bases, leaving 12 bases of the junction unmatched. The CDR3 totals 19 residues. Libraries were prepared by immunoSEQ multiplex PCR; TCRdb keeps only in-frame clonotypes and omits some of them. Of about 130,000 clones in the sample, roughly 91% were seen once. The J gene is TRBJ2-1, the V gene TRBV24-1; the match to TRBD1 covers 12 bases. The TCR originated in a man aged 55 to 70 with COVID-19, enrolled during active disease. Sequencing input: peripheral blood. DNA for the CDR3: TGTGCCACCAGTGATTGGGACAGGGGGCGCGGGACTCCCAACAATGAGCAGTTCTTC. This gives the protein CATSDWDRGRGTPNNEQFF.